This T cell receptor beta chain was recorded in a study of T cell responses to AZD1222 COVID-19 vaccine. CDR1 and CDR2 (germline): SGHRS, YFSETQ. The CDR3 is 15 residues long. V was clipped by 0 bases and J by 0 bases; unmatched bases: 1. Using immunoSEQ multiplex PCR, the repertoire was profiled, and TCRdb retains in-frame clones only, with some absent. The data contain under 90,000 clones, 80% to 90% of them seen just once; the ten biggest clones take up roughly a tenth. This clonotype originated in an adult who received the AZD1222 COVID-19 vaccine. The chain joins TRBV5-1 to TRBJ2-3; 7 bases match TRBD1. This specimen was peripheral blood, taken 28 days after the second AZD1222 dose. The CDR3 region is CASSLDRGSTDTQYF. The CDR3 DNA is TGCGCCAGCAGCTTGGACAGGGGAAGCACAGATACGCAGTATTTT.